The 9 T cell receptor beta chains below come from one sample, sequenced in a study of shared clonotypes between healthy human individuals. Clones were read by immunoSEQ multiplex PCR, and TCRdb kept only the in-frame ones, dropping some. Of around 2.1 million clones in the sample, 90% to 95% were seen once. Naive CD8 cells lacked CD45RO and underwent positive selection for CCR7, leaving out terminally differentiated effector memory CD45RA+ cells. Sequencing was carried out using naive CD8+ T cells from PBMCs. These receptors originate from a man younger than 35 in good health. Some clones in this sample may be carry-over from other donors' samples.

The chain employs TRBV15 and TRBJ1-6, with D possibly matching TRBD1 (5 bases). V was cut by 3 bases and J by 8 bases, with 14 bases left in between. The CDR3 contains 15 residues. Germline values: CDR1 LNHNV, CDR2 YYDKDF (reference sequence). This CDR3 is CATSSRGEYDSPLHF. As DNA, the CDR3 is TGTGCCACCAGCAGCCGGGGGGAGTATGATTCACCCCTCCACTTT.

This clone appeared a single time. The V and J genes are TRBV19 and TRBJ1-1; a weak D match, TRBD1 (5 bases). This CDR3 has 16 amino acids. The germline V gene has CDR1 LNHDA and CDR2 SQIVND (reference sequence). Trimming shortened V by 7 bases and J by 4 bases, and 22 bases separated the two germline ends. This CDR3 reads CASISQGLIRFTEAFF. The DNA for the CDR3 is TGTGCCAGTATCTCTCAGGGTCTGATTCGATTCACTGAAGCTTTCTTT.

The rearrangement links TRBV14 to TRBJ2-2; D tentatively reads TRBD1 or TRBD2 (5 bases each). V lost 1 base, J lost 5 bases, and 8 bases lay in between. Germline values: CDR1 SGHDN, CDR2 FVKESK. This CDR3 is built from 14 residues. The CDR3 sequence is CASSQGGSTGELFF. The CDR3 region has the DNA TGTGCCAGCAGCCAAGGGGGGTCGACCGGGGAGCTGTTTTTT.

The genes are TRBV6-1 and TRBJ1-2, with 7 bases identical to TRBD1. Germline lookup yields CDR1 MNHNS and CDR2 SASEGT. This CDR3 region has 13 residues. After removal of 4 bases from V and 13 bases from J, the junction contained 12 bases not matched to a gene. The CDR3 DNA reads TGTGCCAGCAGTGCAGACAGGGCCGGACCCTCCACCTTC. Its translation is CASSADRAGPSTF.

Notes on this clone: The identical CDR3 is also encoded by other nucleotide sequences in the sample. The CDR3, as DNA: TGTGCCAGCAGCGCCACATCGGGCAGCTCCTACGAGCAGTACTTC. Translating gives CASSATSGSSYEQYF. The chain couples TRBV9 to TRBJ2-7; D is unresolved. V lost 3 bases, J lost 0 bases, and 13 bases lay in between. The CDR3 totals 15 residues. CDR1 SGDLS and CDR2 YYNGEE come from the germline V gene.

This chain joins TRBV4-1 and TRBJ2-3, with D possibly matching TRBD2 (5 bases). The CDR3 runs to 15 residues. Germline V lookup: CDR1 MGHRA, CDR2 YSYEKL. Trimming left V 1 base short and J 1 base short, with 9 bases between. The CDR3 loop is CASSQGVEGTDTQYF. The CDR3 DNA follows: TGCGCCAGCAGCCAAGGGGTGGAGGGCACAGATACGCAGTATTTT.

This clone was found once. The V call is TRBV2, the J call TRBJ1-6; no clear D. Germline CDR1 SNHLY, CDR2 FYNNEI. This CDR3 has 20 residues. Between the trimmed V and J ends, which lost 5 bases and 2 bases, there was a span of 25 bases. The CDR3 DNA reads TGTGCCAGCAGTCCCTTCCCCATAACAGAAGGGTTGGCCTATAATTCACCCCTCCACTTT. This sequence encodes CASSPFPITEGLAYNSPLHF.

This chain joins TRBV9 and TRBJ1-3; D is unclear. Trimming removed 0 bases from V and 0 bases from J, with 7 bases in between. Germline CDR1 and CDR2: SGDLS and YYNGEE. The CDR3 contains 15 residues. CDR3 sequence: CASSVGSGSGNTIYF. The CDR3, as DNA: TGTGCCAGCAGCGTAGGGTCCGGCTCTGGAAACACCATATATTTT.

V and J are TRBV7-7 and TRBJ2-1; maybe TRBD1 (6 bases). This CDR3 spans 13 amino acids. The V and J ends lost 2 bases and 5 bases respectively, with 7 bases between them. Germline V gene sequence: CDR1 SSHAT, CDR2 FNYEAQ (reference sequence). Written as DNA, the CDR3 is TGTGCCAGCAGCTTAAAGGGGGACAATGAGCAGTTCTTC. Amino acid sequence: CASSLKGDNEQFF.